The T cell receptor (beta chain) under discussion was sequenced for a study of blood T cells in healthy people across ages. The overall study: Capture via template switching afforded approximately one barcoded beta molecule per two T cells. Study-wide results and limits: Diversity estimates from one million T cells were considered underestimates. The recorded TCR beta diversity per million T cells decreased in a roughly linear manner with age. Naive T cell percentage strongly correlated with TCR beta diversity.

Points on this clonotype: The antigen remains unidentified.

CDR3 length: 13 amino acids. The germline V gene encodes CDR1 ENHRY and CDR2 SYGVKD. V lost 0 bases and J lost 7, with 4 bases in between. Next came a second PCR, run for about 6 to 12 cycles, which used a sample-barcoded 5' primer along with a J-beta primer mix. TCRdb recomputed calls from the 5' RACE reads with MiXCR, one row per CDR3 protein. The sample consists of about 680,000 distinct CDR3 sequences, more than 40% of them appearing once. Material: blood. The chain employs TRBV10-3 and TRBJ1-6; D is ambiguous. This clonotype was obtained from a woman between 55 and 75 years old in good health. The CDR3 region is CAISESGNSPLHF. CDR3 DNA: TGTGCCATCAGTGAGTCAGGGAATTCACCCCTCCACTTT.